The clone carrying this T cell receptor (beta chain) was observed a few times. The sample comes from a study of cytomegalovirus exposure and HLA in healthy donors. V gave up 6 bases and J gave up 4 bases; unmatched junction bases: 4. Germline lookup yields CDR1 WNHNN and CDR2 SYGVQD (reference sequence). The CDR3 totals 14 residues. A multiplex PCR was run with 60 Vbeta primers and 13 Jbeta primers. The method was immunoSEQ multiplex PCR; TCRdb's version includes in-frame clones alone and lacks a portion of them. The data contain some 100,000 clones, 81% of them seen just once; the ten biggest clones take up 1% to 1.5%.

This clonotype was obtained from a girl aged 2 to 10 in good health and CMV-seropositive. The chain carries TRBV10-1 and TRBJ2-5, with 11 nucleotides matching TRBD2. Sequenced material: PBMCs. CDR3 DNA sequence: TGCGCCAGCAGCCGCGGGACTAGCGGAGAGACCCAGTACTTC. Its translation: CASSRGTSGETQYF.